These 18 T cell receptor beta chains were sequenced from one sample in a study of CD8+CD57+ T cells in acquired aplastic anemia. Genomic DNA provided the template from which TCR beta VDJ and CDR3 profiles were obtained. MiXCR, applied by TCRdb to the reads, yields one record per CDR3 protein. The sample lists hundreds of thousands of distinct CDR3 sequences, under 40% occurring once. In patients chosen for sequencing, flow cytometry had shown CD8+CD57+ cell expansion. Specimen: sorted CD4+, CD8+, or CD8+CD57+ T cells (not recorded which) from PBMCs. These receptors came from a human donor with aplastic anemia.

Concerning this clonotype itself: A read error may be the cause here, since a much bigger clone is one base away. The CDR3 ends on some other residue instead of the conserved phenylalanine or tryptophan, so this is likely a read error. The chain uses TRBV7-9 and TRBJ2-1; D is possibly TRBD2 (5 bases). Trimming took 9 bases from V and 6 from J, leaving 9 bases between them. Germline loops: CDR1 SEHNR, CDR2 FQNEAQ (reference sequence). The CDR3 contains 11 residues. CDR3 sequence reads: CASLGGNEQFL. CDR3 sequence (DNA): TGTGCCAGTCTTGGAGGCAATGAGCAGTTCCTC.

The chain carries TRBV5-2 and TRBJ2-7. TRBV5-2 is designated a pseudogene. The length of the CDR3 is 11 residues. CDR3 in amino acids: CATKQRYEQYF. The CDR3 region has the DNA TGTGCCACCAAACAGAGGTACGAGCAGTACTTC.

Remarks on this clonotype: This may come from a read error, since a much larger clone is one base off. The chain employs TRBV20-1 and TRBJ2-7, with D unresolved. CDR1 DFQATT and CDR2 SNEGSKA come from the germline V gene (reference sequence). This CDR3 has 12 residues. The CDR3 region has the DNA TGCAGTGCTTCTGGCAAATCCTACGAGCGGTACTTC. Translation: CSASGKSYERYF.

This clonotype was detected once. The J gene is TRBJ2-1, the V gene TRBV5-1, with D perhaps matching TRBD2 (5 bases). The CDR3 has 15 residues. Germline loops: CDR1 SGHRS, CDR2 YFSETQ. Trimming pared 2 bases from V and 5 bases from J, leaving 14 bases between. This CDR3 is CASSLLGLDNNEQFF. As DNA, the CDR3 is TGCGCCAGCAGCTTACTAGGCTTAGACAACAATGAGCAGTTCTTC.

This sequence joins TRBV15 and TRBJ1-6; D uncertain. Trimming removed 0 bases at V and 7 bases at J, with 7 bases between. The CDR3 loop spans 14 amino acids. Germline-derived CDR1 and CDR2 are LNHNV and YYDKDF (reference sequence). This CDR3 reads CATSRDSRNSPLHF. CDR3 DNA sequence: TGTGCCACCAGCAGAGATTCACGGAATTCACCCCTCCACTTT.

As to this clonotype: One junction end does not reproduce the germline sequence, and a read error may be involved. CDR3 nucleotides: TGTGCCAGCAGTACAGGCTTAGACTACACCTTC. Its translation is CASSTGLDYTF. The V call is TRBV10-3, the J call TRBJ1-2; TRBD1 is a possible D gene (5 bases). CDR3 length: 11 amino acids. CDR1 is ENHRY, CDR2 SYGVKD, per germline.

The table lists this clonotype with a count of one. The J gene is TRBJ2-5, the V gene TRBV24-1; 11 bases agree with TRBD2. The CDR3 has 17 amino acids. Germline V gives CDR1 KGHDR, CDR2 SFDVKD. V dropped 0 bases and J dropped 5; count of bases not matched to a gene: 7. For the CDR3, the DNA is TGTGCCACCAGTGATTTGGGGCTAGCGGGGGGTTTGGAGACCCAGTACTTC. Protein: CATSDLGLAGGLETQYF.

Concerning this clonotype: With a much larger clone just one base away, this may be a read error. The V and J genes are TRBV7-8 and TRBJ2-7; 10 bases map to TRBD2. V shed 0 bases and J 4 bases; nucleotides not matched to a gene: 6. CDR1 and CDR2 (germline): SGHVS, FQNEAQ. This CDR3 has 16 amino acids. The CDR3, as DNA: TGTGCCAGCAGCTTAGCCGTAATTAGCGGGGGGTACGAGCAGTACTTC. The encoded protein is CASSLAVISGGYEQYF.

This rearrangement joins TRBV30 to TRBJ1-1, with no clear D. The CDR3 contains 12 residues. Germline V lookup: CDR1 GTSNPN, CDR2 SVGIG (reference sequence). V lost 2 bases and J lost 0, with 4 bases in between. Here the CDR3 DNA reads TGTGCCTGGAGTATATTGAACACTGAAGCTTTCTTT. Its protein product is CAWSILNTEAFF.

This clonotype was detected many times. The rearrangement uses TRBV2 and TRBJ2-3; D remains ambiguous. The germline V and J ends were trimmed by 4 bases and 0 bases, with 8 bases remaining between them. The CDR3 is made up of 14 amino acids. Germline lookup yields CDR1 SNHLY and CDR2 FYNNEI. The chain's CDR3 is CASSVIGSTDTQYF. CDR3 bases: TGTGCCAGCAGTGTAATCGGTAGCACAGATACGCAGTATTTT.

The chain joins TRBV24-1 to TRBJ2-7, with TRBD1 matching over 7 bases. The germline CDR1 and CDR2 sequences are KGHDR and SFDVKD. The CDR3 extends over 13 amino acids. With 11 bases clipped from V and 3 bases from J, the junction kept 9 bases outside the gene matches. This CDR3 is CASRKTGFYEQYF. For the CDR3, the DNA is TGTGCCAGCCGTAAGACAGGGTTCTACGAGCAGTACTTC.

This clonotype was picked up a small number of times. The rearrangement uses TRBV6-2 or TRBV6-3 and TRBJ1-1; D uncertain. CDR1 and CDR2 from the germline V gene are MNHEY and SVGEGT. There are 14 residues in the CDR3. Between the trimmed V and J ends, which lost 7 bases and 0 bases, there was a span of 12 bases. CDR3 sequence: CASKMALLNTEAFF. As DNA, the CDR3 is TGTGCCAGCAAGATGGCACTATTGAACACTGAAGCTTTCTTT.

The J gene is TRBJ2-7, the V gene TRBV9; 7 bases map to TRBD1. The junction had 11 bases not matched to a gene; V was cut back by 2 bases and J by 6 bases. CDR1 is SGDLS and CDR2 is YYNGEE in the germline V gene. This CDR3 contains 15 residues. The CDR3 DNA reads TGTGCCAGCAGCGTTGTACAGGGGAATTTAGGCGAGCAGTACTTC. As protein: CASSVVQGNLGEQYF.

V usage is TRBV25-1 and J usage is TRBJ1-4, with 11 bases identical to TRBD1. Germline loops: CDR1 MGHDK, CDR2 SYGVNS. The V and J ends lost 6 bases and 10 bases, in that order; junction bases with no gene match: 7. The CDR3 consists of 14 residues. The CDR3 sequence: CASRPGQGVGKLFF. The CDR3 DNA reads TGTGCCAGCAGGCCGGGACAGGGGGTTGGAAAACTGTTTTTT.

The chain uses TRBV11-2 and TRBJ1-3, with a possible D match to TRBD1 (6 bases). Trimming took off 1 base at V and 0 bases at J, with 13 bases between the two ends. Looked up from germline, CDR1 is SGHAT and CDR2 is FQNNGV. The CDR3 contains 17 residues. This CDR3 reads CASSLGTPGDSGNTIYF. CDR3 nucleotides: TGTGCCAGCAGCTTAGGGACCCCAGGGGACTCTGGAAACACCATATATTTT.

A remark on this clonotype: A read error may be the cause here, since a much bigger clone is one base away. The missing conserved phenylalanine or tryptophan at the end of this CDR3 makes a read error likely. This chain links TRBV19 with TRBJ2-7; the D gene is possibly TRBD1 (6 bases). The CDR3 sequence is 15 residues long. Germline lookup yields CDR1 LNHDA and CDR2 SQIVND (reference sequence). V lost 7 bases and J lost 3, with 19 bases in between. CDR3 bases: TGTGCCAGTATGAAACGACAGGAGAAAGACTACGAGCAGTACCTC. Its protein product is CASMKRQEKDYEQYL.

Regarding this clonotype: The CDR3 does not end in the conserved phenylalanine or tryptophan, so this is likely a read error. This chain joins TRBV19 and TRBJ2-7, with D perhaps given as TRBD1 or TRBD2 (5 bases each). Trimming cost V 4 bases and J 6 bases, with 13 bases left between them. The CDR3 sequence is 13 residues long. The V gene's germline CDR1 is LNHDA and CDR2 SQIVND (reference sequence). The CDR3 nucleotides read TGTGCCAGTAGTACGGGACGGCCCTGCGAGCAGTACCTC. Amino acid sequence: CASSTGRPCEQYL.

V and J are TRBV6-1 and TRBJ1-2, with a possible D match to TRBD1 (6 bases). Trimming took off 8 bases at V and 4 bases at J, with 14 bases between the two ends. The CDR3 contains 13 residues. Germline values: CDR1 MNHNS, CDR2 SASEGT. In DNA, the CDR3 is TGTGCCAGCGGAGGGGGGGGGGGCTATGGCTACACCTTC. It translates to CASGGGGGYGYTF.